This T cell receptor (beta chain) is drawn from a study of cytomegalovirus exposure and HLA in healthy donors. Study findings and constraints: The majority of TCR sequences were rare, yet some public TCRs appeared in many donors. It was reported that the classifier diagnosed cytomegalovirus status with high specificity and sensitivity in both the original and validation cohorts. As a later analysis showed, several of the most significant clusters appeared to be linked to common viral pathogens. The study had only CMV serostatus as immune exposure information.

With 60 Vbeta and 13 Jbeta primers, the PCR was carried out. Some clones are missing from TCRdb's copy, which holds only in-frame ones; the method was immunoSEQ multiplex PCR. This sample contains just over 60,000 clones. Germline lookup yields CDR1 LNHDA and CDR2 SQIVND (reference sequence). After removal of 4 bases from V and 5 bases from J, the junction contained 9 bases not matched to a gene. CDR3 length equals 17 residues. For this clone: Antigen unknown.

This TCR came from a man aged 30-40 years in good health and CMV-seropositive. The V gene is TRBV19, the J gene TRBJ2-7; 15 positions match TRBD2. What was sequenced was PBMCs. The CDR3 nucleotides read TGTGCCAGTAGTAGGCGGACTAGCGGGAGGGCAAGGGACGAGCAGTACTTC. It yields the protein CASSRRTSGRARDEQYF.